The 22 T cell receptor beta chains given below trace back to one sample, sequenced in a study of T cell repertoires in cytomegalovirus infection. TCRdb analysed the reads with MiXCR anew, one entry per CDR3 protein. Seen here are 150,000 to 160,000 distinct CDR3 sequences, around 20% observed once, and the top ten hold approximately 10%. Sequences were obtained from PBMCs. Every receptor here comes from a human donor in good health (CMV status not recorded). Some clones in this sample may be carry-over from other donors' samples.

This clonotype was seen a handful of times. This chain uses TRBV10-3 with TRBJ2-3; tentatively, D is TRBD1 or TRBD2 (6 bases each). The CDR3 spans 13 residues. V lost 7 bases to trimming and J lost 7 bases, with 15 bases between them. Germline CDR1 and CDR2: ENHRY and SYGVKD. CDR3 sequence: CAIKQGGDYTQYF. The CDR3 DNA reads as TGTGCCATCAAACAGGGCGGGGACTATACGCAGTATTTT.

This clonotype came up a few times. The chain joins TRBV5-1 to TRBJ1-5, with D unclear. Germline lookup yields CDR1 SGHRS and CDR2 YFSETQ. The CDR3 runs 15 residues. Trimming shortened V by 1 base and J by 1 base, and 9 bases separated the two germline ends. The CDR3 sequence: CASSLFPGSNQPQHF. The CDR3 bases are TGCGCCAGCAGCTTGTTTCCAGGAAGCAATCAGCCCCAGCATTTT.

This clonotype was detected only a few times. V and J are TRBV4-1 and TRBJ2-5, with a possible D match to TRBD2 (5 bases). The CDR3 is 15 residues long. In germline, CDR1 is MGHRA, CDR2 YSYEKL. Trimming removed 1 base from V and 7 bases from J, with 16 bases in between. This CDR3 reads CASSQGGRTRGTQYF. CDR3 in DNA: TGCGCCAGCAGCCAAGGGGGTCGAACTAGAGGGACCCAGTACTTC.

This clonotype was observed at least ten times. This sequence joins TRBV7-2 and TRBJ2-2; 7 nucleotides match TRBD2. Losses at the gene ends were 5 bases for V and 1 base for J; bases not matched to a gene: 7. Germline CDR1 and CDR2: SGHTA and FQGNSA. This CDR3 has 16 residues. The CDR3 bases are TGTGCCAGCAGCGCATCCGGGGGGAAGAACACCGGGGAGCTGTTTTTT. Translating gives CASSASGGKNTGELFF.

The chain is built from TRBV6-5 and TRBJ1-1; unclear D gene. Germline V gives CDR1 MNHEY, CDR2 SVGAGI. Trimming shortened V by 2 bases and J by 5 bases, and 12 bases separated the two germline ends. This CDR3 comprises 14 residues. The chain's CDR3 is CASSYTSRNTEAFF. The CDR3 DNA sequence: TGTGCCAGCAGTTACACAAGCCGAAATACTGAAGCTTTCTTT.

The chain employs TRBV10-3 and TRBJ2-7; TRBD1 might be the D (5 bases). There are 13 residues in the CDR3. CDR1 is ENHRY, CDR2 SYGVKD, per germline. V was cut by 1 base and J by 3 bases, with 7 bases left in between. CDR3 nucleotides: TGTGCCATCAGTGAGTACAGGTTCTACGAGCAGTACTTC. The encoded protein is CAISEYRFYEQYF.

This clonotype was observed a few times. The chain combines TRBV28 with TRBJ1-4, with 8 bases matching TRBD1. In germline, CDR1 is MDHEN, CDR2 SYDVKM. This CDR3 contains 15 residues. With V trimmed by 3 bases and J by 5 bases, 5 bases remained unmatched. CDR3 sequence: CASSFLQGGNEKLFF. For the CDR3, the DNA is TGTGCCAGCAGTTTCCTACAGGGGGGGAATGAAAAACTGTTTTTT.

V usage is TRBV7-3 and J usage is TRBJ2-5; either TRBD1 or TRBD2 may supply D (6 bases each). V was trimmed by 5 bases and J by 0 bases, leaving 13 bases between them. The CDR3 sequence is 15 residues long. Germline CDR1 SGHTA, CDR2 FQGTGA. CDR3 residues: CASSAGGGHQETQYF. The CDR3 nucleotides are TGTGCCAGCAGCGCCGGGGGCGGACACCAAGAGACCCAGTACTTC.

This chain joins TRBV10-3 and TRBJ1-2, with 8 bases lining up with TRBD1. The CDR3 is made up of 16 amino acids. Trimming cost V 0 bases and J 4 bases; bases outside gene matches: 7. In germline, CDR1 is ENHRY, CDR2 SYGVKD. The CDR3 protein is CAISESGDRYFYGYTF. CDR3 nucleotides: TGTGCCATCAGTGAGTCCGGGGACAGGTACTTCTATGGCTACACCTTC.

The rearrangement joins TRBV12-3 or TRBV12-4 to TRBJ1-2; 8 bases are shared with TRBD1. Unmatched junction bases numbered 11, after V lost 7 bases and J lost 7 bases. The length of the CDR3 is 14 residues. The CDR3 loop reads CASTQSSDRGGYTF. CDR3 nucleotide sequence: TGTGCCAGCACCCAATCGTCCGACAGGGGTGGCTACACCTTC.

This clonotype was recorded many times. V is TRBV7-2 and J is TRBJ2-7, with TRBD2 matching 10 bases. The CDR3 contains 14 residues. CDR1 is SGHTA, CDR2 FQGNSA, per germline. Trimming removed 3 bases from V and 6 bases from J; junction bases left unmatched: 5. In nucleotides, the CDR3 is TGTGCCAGCAGCTTCGGGACTAGCGTCGTCGAGCAGTACTTC. Translation: CASSFGTSVVEQYF.

This sequence joins TRBV20-1 and TRBJ1-1, with no clear D. Germline values: CDR1 DFQATT, CDR2 SNEGSKA (reference sequence). The CDR3 spans 14 residues. The V and J ends lost 3 bases and 10 bases respectively, with 21 bases between them. This CDR3 reads CSASSEYPTLGAFF. CDR3 nucleotides: TGCAGTGCTAGTTCAGAGTATCCTACACTTGGAGCTTTCTTT.

The table lists this clonotype with a few counts. The V gene is TRBV5-1, the J gene TRBJ1-1, with D unresolved. V was pared by 0 bases and J by 1 base, with 7 bases between. This CDR3 is 14 amino acids long. The germline CDR1 and CDR2 sequences are SGHRS and YFSETQ. The CDR3 nucleotides read TGCGCCAGCAGCTTGGGACACAAGAACACTGAAGCTTTCTTT. Translation: CASSLGHKNTEAFF.

The sample holds a few counts of this clonotype. This sequence joins TRBV28 and TRBJ2-2, with D perhaps being TRBD1 or TRBD2 (5 bases each). In germline, CDR1 is MDHEN, CDR2 SYDVKM. This CDR3 comprises 16 residues. V was pared by 1 base and J by 7 bases, with 16 bases between. CDR3 amino acids: CASSLFGDLGGGELFF. For the CDR3, the DNA is TGTGCCAGCAGTTTATTTGGGGACCTAGGTGGCGGGGAGCTGTTTTTT.

J is TRBJ1-5 and V is TRBV28, with TRBD1 identical over 7 bases. The V gene end was trimmed by 7 bases and the J gene end by 4 bases; junction bases not matched to a gene: 4. Germline lookup yields CDR1 MDHEN and CDR2 SYDVKM. The CDR3 runs 13 residues. This chain's CDR3 is CASIQGGNQPQHF. CDR3 sequence (DNA): TGTGCCAGCATCCAGGGGGGTAATCAGCCCCAGCATTTT.

This clonotype appeared a few times. The chain employs TRBV30 and TRBJ2-3; TRBD2 aligns across 10 bases. Germline-derived CDR1 and CDR2 are GTSNPN and SVGIG (reference sequence). The V segment lost 4 bases and the J segment 0 bases; nucleotides outside the gene matches: 10. This CDR3 region has 17 residues. The CDR3 region is CAWMETSGTRSTDTQYF. Here the CDR3 DNA reads TGTGCCTGGATGGAAACTAGCGGGACACGTAGCACAGATACGCAGTATTTT.

The V and J genes are TRBV20-1 and TRBJ1-2, with TRBD1 identical over 9 bases. This CDR3 spans 14 amino acids. The trim removed 0 bases at V and 6 bases at J, leaving 5 bases unmatched. Looked up from germline, CDR1 is DFQATT and CDR2 is SNEGSKA (reference sequence). The CDR3 DNA reads as TGCAGTGCTAGAGAACAGGGGGCCTTCAATGGCTACACCTTC. This gives the protein CSAREQGAFNGYTF.

The count of this clonotype is one. This chain joins TRBV20-1 and TRBJ2-3, with D possibly TRBD2 on 6 matching bases. Germline V gene lookup returns CDR1 DFQATT and CDR2 SNEGSKA (reference sequence). The CDR3 has 12 residues. The V and J ends lost 7 bases and 4 bases respectively, with 12 bases between them. The CDR3 nucleotides are TGCAGTGGTGAGGGACTGTCAGATACGCAGTATTTT. As protein: CSGEGLSDTQYF.

Only a few counts were recorded for this clonotype. The chain couples TRBV4-3 to TRBJ2-1; D perhaps matches TRBD1 (5 bases). CDR1 is LGHNA, CDR2 YSLEER, per germline. The CDR3 is 15 amino acids. Trimming shortened V by 0 bases and J by 5 bases, and 11 bases separated the two germline ends. The CDR3, as DNA: TGCGCCAGCAGCCAAGACGCAGGGTTGGACAATGAGCAGTTCTTC. It codes for CASSQDAGLDNEQFF.

V is TRBV28 and J is TRBJ1-4; D is ambiguous. Germline lookup yields CDR1 MDHEN and CDR2 SYDVKM. The CDR3 is made up of 13 amino acids. Trimming took 7 bases from V and 5 from J, leaving 11 bases between them. Here the CDR3 reads CASTTGWNEKLFF. The CDR3 DNA reads TGTGCCAGCACCACGGGGTGGAATGAAAAACTGTTTTTT.

There are a few counts of this clonotype. The chain combines TRBV7-8 with TRBJ2-1, with D hard to call. The germline V gene encodes CDR1 SGHVS and CDR2 FQNEAQ. This CDR3 spans 11 amino acids. The V end lost 5 bases, the J end lost 9 bases, and 8 bases lay between the germline ends. DNA for the CDR3: TGTGCCAGCAGCCCCTACTCTGAGCAGTTCTTC. Encoded protein: CASSPYSEQFF.

In its sample, this clonotype was seen a few times. The rearrangement joins TRBV15 to TRBJ2-5; 7 bases line up with TRBD1. CDR3 length equals 14 residues. V lost 4 bases and J lost 1; bases outside the gene matches: 3. The germline CDR1 and CDR2 sequences are LNHNV and YYDKDF (reference sequence). Written as DNA, the CDR3 is TGTGCCACCAGCATGGGACAGACCCAAGAGACCCAGTACTTC. It codes for CATSMGQTQETQYF.